The present T cell receptor beta chain was sequenced within a study of tumor-infiltrating lymphocytes in primary liver carcinoma. CDR3 length equals 13 residues. V was clipped by 0 bases and J by 3 bases, with 7 bases between them. Germline loops: CDR1 SGHRS, CDR2 YFSETQ. Findings of the study overall: Researchers found tumor-adjacent and tumor-blood pairs overlapped less than tumor region pairs.

RNA and DNA were co-extracted from roughly 20-30 mg of unsorted bulk tissue. Infection with HBV was chronic in patients; they were treatment-naive. Priming with a constant-region primer yielded TCR beta cDNA from about 480 ng total RNA. Sequencing libraries for TCR beta derived from three nested multiplex PCR rounds that used slightly modified ARM-PCR. Running around 10 cycles apiece, the first two PCR rounds relied on TRBV1-TRBV30 forward primers together with a C-beta reverse primer. MiXCR, run by TCRdb on the multiplex PCR reads, gives a single entry per CDR3 protein. The sample consists of more than 60,000 distinct CDR3 sequences, 60% to 80% of them appearing once. About this clonotype itself: The antigen is undetermined. A read error is possible here, since a much larger clone lies one base away. The missing conserved phenylalanine or tryptophan at the end of this CDR3 makes a read error likely.

Sample: liver tumor tissue from sampling region 4. Subset denoted: tumor region T4, right-lateral pole. This TCR was sampled from a middle-aged man with primary liver carcinoma and hepatitis B virus infection. This chain joins TRBV5-1 and TRBJ2-7; D is ambiguous. The CDR3 spells CASSLGQYYEQYL. The CDR3 DNA follows: TGCGCCAGCAGCTTGGGGCAATACTACGAGCAGTACCTC.